Below, one T cell receptor (beta chain) is given with its context. This clone was observed a single time. The target of this receptor is not known. Base qualities are not at hand, and no much larger clone is one base apart. In total, about 650 healthy bone marrow donors made up the cohort. All cohort members were sampled while nominally healthy, although unrecorded immune exposures were likely present. The donor tested CMV seronegative, placing the donor among the roughly 400 seronegative members of the cohort. A peripheral blood sample was collected from each donor, and TCR beta sequencing was performed on peripheral blood mononuclear cells. The Qiagen DNeasy Blood Extraction Kit was used to extract genomic DNA from the blood cell samples. The V and J ends are trimmed by 7 bases and 7 bases, leaving 7 bases between them. The CDR3 sequence holds 11 residues, the cysteine and phenylalanine included. Of the read, only the CDR3 DNA is kept; its 33 bases are in frame from base 1. Reading the germline V gene gives CDR1 LGHNT and CDR2 FRNRAP.

The record originates from a study of cytomegalovirus exposure and HLA in healthy donors (dated by TCRdb to the late 2010s). General notes on the study: According to an earlier analysis of 550 to 750 of the donors, 150 million to 200 million T cells yielded roughly 100 million unique TCR beta sequences and around 300 Gb of sequence data. About 300 gigabases of sequencing data and tens of millions of unique TCR sequences were included in an early release covering roughly 700 HLA-typed donors. The genetic ancestry cluster associated with self-reported Caucasian donors included 81% of the roughly 400 genotyped donors. The aim of the study was to test whether cataloging public T cell receptors could identify signatures of past pathogen exposure. The study profiled the T cell repertoires of some 610 subjects by immunosequencing and related them to cytomegalovirus serostatus. Besides the first cohort of under 700 subjects, a separate validation cohort made up of about 120 different subjects was used. To predict cytomegalovirus infection status, the study combined high-throughput TCR immunosequencing, statistical association of individual TCRs with disease status, and machine learning. A later analysis re-examined previously published TCR beta repertoires from more than 600 donors and added high-resolution HLA genotyping to investigate patterns of TCR occurrence. Rather than drawing on any new phenotypic data, the later analysis identified candidate immune exposures from TCR beta sequences and the way those sequences occurred across donors. An earlier analysis of 500 to 750 of the donors applied high-throughput TCR beta sequencing to assess whether each TCR beta V gene segment acted as functional or pseudogenic. Alongside the repertoire data, information on donor age, sex, ethnicity and CMV serostatus was compiled. In a later genetic analysis, genome-wide SNP genotypes for about three fifths of the roughly 670 donors were used, and that subset was treated as a discovery cohort. All discovery cohort repertoires had been generated using a single sequencing platform. HLA typing included class I and class II loci at four-digit resolution. Typing coverage varied by locus: roughly 629-640 donors for A, B, C, DRB1 and DQB1; roughly 500 for DQA1; more than 600 for DPA1; some 470 for DPB1. Because of strong linkage in the cohort, four or five DR-DQ haplotypes were treated as single units for association and clustering. Among several hundred genotyped donors of the cohort, an average of approximately 240,000 unique TCR beta nucleotide sequences was sequenced per donor, of which about 18% were non-productive.

Here is what the overall study found, with its caveats: Because the 87-base-pair reads could not distinguish some IMGT-functional V segments, including TRBV6-2 and TRBV6-3, those segments were excluded. Immune exposure information for the cohort was limited to CMV serostatus. Broadly in line with IMGT annotations, most TCR beta V segments showed up in productive rearrangements about 87% or about 30% of the time in an earlier analysis of several hundred of the donors. Correlated functional status among segregating V segments might be attributable to linkage disequilibrium, but an unknown experimental factor could not be ruled out. A cluster of highly shared sequence variants was judged likely to represent a technical artifact of the sequencing pipeline. Because some donors lacked HLA typing at each locus, the association tests relied only on the typed subset. The earlier analysis of about 600 of the donors excluded some 16 rarely observed V segments, including chromosome 9 orphons, because counts were too low. In a later analysis, HLA-associated TCR beta chains were found to be more clonally expanded and to have lower generation probabilities than equally common non-associated chains. Sequencing depth was assumed to be roughly uniform across donors in the presence/absence analyses, though that assumption may not hold. A later genetic analysis reported fewer N-insertions in productive TCRs among donors in an Asian-associated ancestry cluster than the roughly 620-donor mean. At a false discovery rate of 0.05, a later analysis linked about 17,000 TCR beta sequences to specific HLA alleles. Only TCR beta chains were sequenced in this cohort, and the absence of alpha or paired-chain data limited detectable features. In vitro tests confirmed that a few of the cytomegalovirus-associated TCR beta chains recognize cytomegalovirus antigens. Several of the top co-occurrence clusters appeared to be linked to parvovirus B19, influenza, CMV and Epstein-Barr virus, according to a later analysis. Most CMV-associated TCR beta chains appeared to be HLA-restricted in a later analysis, and the HLA associations seemed to be driven largely by CMV exposure. A later genetic analysis associated a missense DCLRE1C variant with V-gene and J-gene trimming of TCR beta chains, and an independent cohort replicated the association. When HLA alleles, especially DR and DQ, strongly co-occurred, attributing TCR associations to individual alleles was difficult. In both the original and validation cohorts, the classifier was reported to diagnose cytomegalovirus status with high specificity and sensitivity. While some public TCRs were present in many individuals, most TCR sequences turned up only very rarely across donors. A further reported finding was that TCR beta sequences accurately predicted the HLA-A and HLA-B alleles for most subjects in the first cohort. In a later analysis, the rate of TCR association differed among HLA loci, with DRB1 alleles having the most associated TCRs and HLA-C alleles having the fewest. In the study, approximately 160 TCR beta chains were listed as associated with cytomegalovirus. The authors suggested that the approach could potentially be extended to other disease states and immunological phenotypes.

Library construction relied on the immunoSEQ multiplex PCR assay. For the multiplex PCR, a mixture combining 60 forward primers for TCR Vbeta segments and 13 reverse primers for TCR Jbeta segments was used. The CDR3 region of rearranged TCR beta genes was amplified from genomic DNA by a multiplex PCR assay. On the Illumina HiSeq System, the amplified TCR beta libraries were sequenced as 87-base-pair reads. The study's processing was this. A later analysis tallied tens of millions of unique TCR beta chains across the 660 or so repertoires, and some 10 million of those chains were shared by two or more donors. Raw reads were error-corrected and collapsed into unique sequences by a nearest-neighbor algorithm in which closely related sequences were merged to remove PCR and sequencing errors. Alignment of CDR3 sequences to IMGT reference sequences was used to assign V, D and J gene segments. For a sequence to be retained, a match of at least six nucleotides was required to both a V gene segment and a J gene segment. Rearrangements were classified as productive when the CDR3 lacked stop codons and remained in frame with V and J, and all other rearrangements were classified as non-productive. CDR3 was defined according to IMGT convention as the region running from the second conserved V-encoded cysteine to the conserved J-encoded phenylalanine. In an earlier analysis of 550 to 650 of the donors, sequences lacking an unambiguous match to a single V gene segment were excluded. An earlier analysis of fewer than 750 of the donors classified V segments as functional when productive rearrangements were above 56.7% and as segregating when the standard deviation between donors was above 5%. To diagnose cytomegalovirus status from the catalog of TCR beta chain sequences, a statistical classification framework was built. A later analysis assigned V and J genes by comparing TCR nucleotide sequences with IMGT/GENE-DB human TR gene sequences. The TCRdist pipeline was used in a later analysis to assign CDR3 sequences and most-parsimonious VDJ recombination scenarios. In a later analysis, every TCR beta chain was defined by the combination of its CDR3 amino acid sequence and its V-gene family, and reads without a unique V-gene family were dropped. In a later analysis, nearly 600 highly shared, low-generation-probability nucleotide sequences were removed to address suspected cross-contamination and a sequencing artifact. For each public chain, a later analysis derived a clonal expansion index from normalized ranks of inferred template counts within each repertoire. In a later analysis, generation probabilities were computed using a VDJ recombination model fitted to out-of-frame rearrangements, and the results were checked against IGoR. In a later analysis, TCR-TCR, TCR-HLA and TCR-CMV co-occurrence was scored with hypergeometric tests, and a repertoire-size bias correction was applied to TCR pairs. False discovery rates were estimated in a later analysis by permuting HLA or CMV assignments 20 times. A later analysis grouped co-occurring TCRs with DBSCAN, adding TCRdist sequence similarity when clustering within HLA-allele-positive subsets. Repertoires with fewer than 30,000 or more than 120,000 public chains, plus five repertoires with anomalous nucleotide sharing, were excluded from co-occurrence clustering. TCRdb stores this immuneACCESS table with in-frame sequences only. Part of the clones is absent; in the studies checked, under half of the shortfall reflects unresolved V genes, and no reason is known for the rest. The D gene and trimming were derived from the DNA, and the V and J assignments and clone size from that table. The sample yields hundreds of thousands of clones; approximately 88% were counted once. Roughly 0.71% of the sample is held by the ten biggest clonotypes.

Material for sequencing was PBMCs. The sequence is built from TRBV12-5 and TRBJ1-4; the D gene lacks a confident call. This receptor was taken from a boy aged 2 to 9 in good health and CMV-seronegative. This receptor carries the CDR3 CASASLEKLFF. The sequence in DNA is TGTGCTAGTGCTAGCCTTGAAAAACTGTTTTTT.